This entry lists 6 T cell receptor beta chains sequenced from one sample in a study of T-cell reconstitution after alpha-beta-depleted transplantation in children. TCRbeta library construction was performed incorporating unique molecular identifiers. Via MiXCR, TCRdb re-called the PCR reads, giving one row per CDR3 protein. In the table there are under 300,000 distinct CDR3 sequences, roughly 10% of which are singletons. The sample was peripheral blood, taken 180 days after TCRalphabeta/CD19-depleted stem cell transplant. The receptors come from a male patient under 10 years old who had a stem cell transplant for chronic granulomatous disease, so the T cells may come from the graft donor.

This clonotype appeared many times. V usage is TRBV6-2 or TRBV6-3 and J usage is TRBJ1-1; possible D gene TRBD1, 5 bases. V shed 7 bases and J shed 4 bases, with 13 bases lying between them. This CDR3 is built from 13 residues. From germline, CDR1 is MNHEY and CDR2 SVGEGT. The CDR3 DNA is TGTGCCAGCACGGGGACCGTGAGCACTGAAGCTTTCTTT. This encodes CASTGTVSTEAFF.

Many counts were recorded for this clonotype. J is TRBJ2-1 and V is TRBV20-1, with TRBD2 matching 12 bases. Trimming cost V 3 bases and J 7 bases; bases outside gene matches: 7. The CDR3 totals 15 residues. CDR1 and CDR2 from the germline V gene are DFQATT and SNEGSKA (reference sequence). CDR3 protein: CSARFLAGGPNEQFF. The CDR3 DNA sequence: TGCAGTGCTAGGTTCCTAGCGGGAGGGCCAAATGAGCAGTTCTTC.

In this sample, this clonotype turned up many times. The chain combines TRBV7-3 with TRBJ2-1; 13 positions match TRBD2. V lost 1 base and J lost 2; bases outside the gene matches: 20. The CDR3 totals 23 residues. Germline CDR1 and CDR2: SGHTA and FQGTGA. The CDR3 sequence is CASSLKSGDRVRLAGGPYNEQFF. CDR3 in DNA: TGTGCCAGCAGCTTAAAGTCTGGGGACAGGGTAAGACTAGCGGGAGGACCCTACAATGAGCAGTTCTTC.

This clonotype was detected ten times or more. The chain joins TRBV29-1 to TRBJ2-5, with no clear D. Germline V CDR1 and CDR2: SQVTM, ANQGSEA. Trimming left V 2 bases short and J 2 bases short, with 9 bases between. The CDR3 sequence is 13 residues long. The CDR3 protein is CSVEYASQETQYF. The CDR3 coding sequence is TGCAGCGTTGAATACGCCTCGCAAGAGACCCAGTACTTC. Variable domain in full (rest from reference TRBV29-1 and TRBJ2-5): SAVISQKPSRDICQRGTSLTIQCQVDSQVTMMFWYRQQPGQSLTLIATANQGSEATYESGFVIDKFPISRPNLTFSTLTVSNMSPEDSSIYLCSVEYASQETQYFGPGTRLLVL.

This clonotype has at least ten counts. The rearrangement links TRBV28 to TRBJ2-7, with 9 bases fitting TRBD1. This CDR3 contains 12 residues. The germline CDR1 and CDR2 sequences are MDHEN and SYDVKM. V was clipped by 2 bases and J by 12 bases; unmatched bases: 5. This CDR3 is CASSLAGQGLYF. The CDR3 DNA reads TGTGCCAGCAGTTTAGCGGGACAGGGTCTGTACTTC.

This clonotype has a count of ten or more. The gene calls are TRBV4-3 and TRBJ2-3; D remains ambiguous. This CDR3 contains 13 residues. Germline assignment: CDR1 LGHNA and CDR2 YSLEER. V was shortened by 0 bases and J by 11 bases, with 12 bases between the two germline ends. The CDR3 DNA sequence: TGCGCCAGCAGCCAAGATCCCGGAGATCGGCAGTATTTT. This gives the protein CASSQDPGDRQYF.